One sample yielded the 7 T cell receptor beta chains listed below, sequenced in a study of T cell repertoires in aging, cancer and after chemotherapy. TRB rearrangements spanning V, D and J were amplified using mixed TRB-A/B primers. TCRdb redid the calling of the multiplex PCR reads with MiXCR, one entry per CDR3 protein. The data hold about 4,500 distinct CDR3 sequences, with under 70% observed a single time. The template was genomic DNA from peripheral blood, not RNA. Sequencing was performed on blood. These TCRs come from a human donor with a solid tumor.

This chain connects TRBV6-5 to TRBJ2-6; no clear D gene. Trimming cost V 5 bases and J 0 bases, with 11 bases left between them. The CDR3 runs 16 residues. The germline CDR1 and CDR2 sequences are MNHEY and SVGAGI. CDR3 nucleotides: TGTGCCAGCAGTGAATCTGTGTTCTCTGGGGCCAACGTCCTGACTTTC. This gives the protein CASSESVFSGANVLTF.

The CDR3 DNA reads as TGTGCCAGCAGTACCACAGGGGGGGTGCACTATGGCTACACCTTC. This encodes CASSTTGGVHYGYTF. The chain couples TRBV28 to TRBJ1-2; 8 positions agree with TRBD1. Germline lookup yields CDR1 MDHEN and CDR2 SYDVKM. The J segment lost 3 bases and the V segment lost 5 bases, leaving 8 bases of the junction unmatched. This CDR3 has 15 amino acids.

This clonotype was recorded a few times. The chain recombines TRBV30 with TRBJ1-3, with a tentative D call TRBD1 (6 bases). V lost 3 bases, J lost 2 bases, and 8 bases lay in between. Germline lookup yields CDR1 GTSNPN and CDR2 SVGIG (reference sequence). CDR3 length: 13 amino acids. CDR3 bases: TGTGCCTGGAGCAGGGGAACTGGAAACACCATATATTTT. Amino acids: CAWSRGTGNTIYF.

V is TRBV2 and J is TRBJ1-3, with 8 bases aligning to TRBD1. The CDR3 consists of 14 residues. V shed 6 bases and J 2 bases; nucleotides not matched to a gene: 3. The V gene's germline CDR1 is SNHLY and CDR2 FYNNEI. The CDR3 here is CASSRTGPGNTIYF. The CDR3 DNA is TGTGCCAGCAGCAGGACAGGGCCTGGAAACACCATATATTTT.

The chain joins TRBV27 to TRBJ2-5; 9 bases map to TRBD1. Germline trimming cut 6 bases from V and 9 bases from J; bases unmatched to any gene: 17. The CDR3 spans 16 residues. Germline V gene data show CDR1 as MNHEY and CDR2 as SMNVEV (reference sequence). The CDR3 loop reads CASREGPGQGFESQYF. As DNA, the CDR3 is TGTGCCAGCAGGGAGGGGCCGGGACAGGGCTTTGAGTCCCAGTACTTC.

The V and J genes are TRBV5-6 and TRBJ1-3, with D hard to call. The V gene's germline CDR1 is SGHDT and CDR2 YYEEEE. Trimming took off 3 bases at V and 0 bases at J, with 13 bases between the two ends. CDR3 size: 16 residues. In nucleotides, the CDR3 is TGTGCCAGCAGCTCTGGGCCCCTGAGCTCTGGAAACACCATATATTTT. Its protein is CASSSGPLSSGNTIYF.

The chain uses TRBV7-2 and TRBJ1-2; no clear D gene. Germline V gives CDR1 SGHTA, CDR2 FQGNSA. Trimming shortened V by 1 base and J by 8 bases, and 11 bases separated the two germline ends. The CDR3 contains 13 residues. Here the CDR3 reads CASSLVGLGGYTF. In DNA, the CDR3 is TGTGCCAGCAGCTTAGTAGGGCTAGGCGGCTACACCTTC.